Each of the 23 T cell receptor beta chains below was sequenced from the same sample in a study of tumor-infiltrating lymphocytes in primary liver carcinoma. TCR beta cDNA was prepared out of around 460 ng total RNA by means of a constant-region primer. Slightly modified ARM-PCR, run as three nested multiplex PCR rounds, produced the TCR beta libraries. For around 11 cycles apiece, the opening two PCR rounds ran with TRBV1-TRBV30 forward primers and a C-beta reverse primer. A single record per CDR3 protein comes from TCRdb applying MiXCR to the multiplex PCR reads. The sample holds almost 200,000 distinct CDR3 sequences, about two thirds seen once. Unsorted whole blood yielded the blood RNA, and germline DNA was also extracted. Sequenced material: peripheral blood. The receptors were gathered from a woman aged 60-75 years with primary liver carcinoma and hepatitis B virus infection.

The gene calls are TRBV29-1 and TRBJ2-3, with D hard to call. The CDR3 contains 17 residues. V was clipped by 4 bases and J by 4 bases, with 24 bases between them. Germline CDR1 reads SQVTM; CDR2 reads ANQGSEA. CDR3 nucleotides: TGCAGCGTTGGGCAAACTCTGGACGGAAGCCTTTCAGATACGCAGTATTTT. Its translation is CSVGQTLDGSLSDTQYF.

As regards this clonotype: A much larger clone sits a single nucleotide away, making a read error possible. This chain uses TRBV12-3 or TRBV12-4 with TRBJ2-7; 11 bases align to TRBD2. The CDR3 sequence is 14 residues long. The V segment lost 10 bases and the J segment 1 base; nucleotides outside the gene matches: 6. CDR3 sequence (DNA): TGTGCCAACCGCCCTAGCGGGAGGTCCTACGAGCAGTACTTC. Its translation: CANRPSGRSYEQYF.

Turning to this clonotype: Given a much more abundant clone one base away, this may be a read error. The chain employs TRBV14 and TRBJ1-3; D uncertain. Germline CDR1 is SGHDN and CDR2 is FVKESK. The length of the CDR3 is 15 residues. With 4 bases removed from V and 0 bases from J, the gap between germline ends came to 10 bases. DNA for the CDR3: TGTGCCAGCAGCCCTGCTGTGGGCTCTGGAAACACCATATATTTT. The encoded protein is CASSPAVGSGNTIYF.

Comments on this clonotype: The junction departs from the called germline gene at one end, perhaps through a read error. The chain links TRBV11-2 to TRBJ2-4; D not certain. This CDR3 has 12 residues. Germline V gene data show CDR1 as SGHAT and CDR2 as FQNNGV. As DNA, the CDR3 is TGTGCCATCAGCTTAGCAGGAAACATCCAGTACTTC. Protein sequence: CAISLAGNIQYF.

As for this clonotype: This may come from a read error, since a much larger clone is one base off. This sequence joins TRBV5-5 and TRBJ2-1, with TRBD2 matching 11 bases. The CDR3 loop spans 16 amino acids. The germline V gene encodes CDR1 SGHKS and CDR2 YYEKEE (reference sequence). V trimming: 4 bases; J trimming: 13 bases; junction bases outside the gene matches: 16. The CDR3 sequence is CASSPETSGDEETQFF. The CDR3 DNA follows: TGTGCCAGCAGCCCAGAGACTAGCGGGGATGAAGAGACCCAGTTCTTC.

Regarding this clonotype: A much larger clone sits a single nucleotide away, making a read error possible. The J gene is TRBJ1-5, the V gene TRBV7-4; D unresolved. CDR3 length: 15 residues. Per the germline V gene, CDR1 is SGHVT and CDR2 is SQSDAQ. V dropped 3 bases and J dropped 4 bases, with 13 bases sitting between them. The CDR3 loop is CASSLLWLWNQPQHF. The CDR3, as DNA: TGTGCCAGCAGCTTGCTGTGGTTATGGAATCAGCCCCAGCATTTT.

The V gene is TRBV28, the J gene TRBJ1-3; 7 bases fit TRBD1. Germline-derived CDR1 and CDR2 are MDHEN and SYDVKM. The CDR3 has 15 amino acids. The trim removed 6 bases at V and 4 bases at J, leaving 9 bases unmatched. As DNA, the CDR3 is TGTGCCAGCAGCCTATCGACAGGGAGGGGAAACACCATATATTTT. Protein sequence: CASSLSTGRGNTIYF.

V usage is TRBV6-1 and J usage is TRBJ2-3, with unresolved D. The CDR3 length is 13 residues. Per germline, CDR1 MNHNS and CDR2 SASEGT. V was pared by 6 bases and J by 2 bases, with 9 bases between. CDR3 region: CASRKDLTDTQYF. Written as DNA, the CDR3 is TGTGCCAGCAGGAAGGACCTCACAGATACGCAGTATTTT.

With respect to this clonotype: Given a much more abundant clone one base away, this may be a read error. The chain uses TRBV10-3 and TRBJ2-7, with 11 bases matching TRBD2. This CDR3 contains 14 residues. In germline, CDR1 is ENHRY, CDR2 SYGVKD. The trim removed 10 bases at V and 1 base at J, leaving 6 bases unmatched. The CDR3 DNA follows: TGTGCCACGCGGACTAGCGGGCTGTCCTACGAGCAGTACTTC. Its protein is CATRTSGLSYEQYF.

This clonotype is medium-sized in the sample. The chain carries TRBV11-2 and TRBJ2-1; D is perhaps TRBD2 (6 bases). Germline values: CDR1 SGHAT, CDR2 FQNNGV. The V end was cut by 5 bases, the J end by 3 bases, with 11 bases between. The CDR3 length is 14 residues. CDR3 coding DNA: TGTGCCAGCAGCCCGGCCGGGGGCTACAATGAGCAGTTCTTC. Its translation: CASSPAGGYNEQFF.

The V gene is TRBV6-1, the J gene TRBJ1-2; TRBD1 agrees at 10 bases. This CDR3 spans 15 amino acids. Germline-derived CDR1 and CDR2 are MNHNS and SASEGT. After removal of 1 base from V and 4 bases from J, the junction contained 3 bases not matched to a gene. The CDR3 sequence: CASSEEGQGIYGYTF. The DNA for the CDR3 is TGTGCCAGCAGTGAAGAGGGACAGGGGATCTATGGCTACACCTTC.

In regard to this clonotype: Likely a read error: the CDR3 ends without its conserved phenylalanine or tryptophan. The limits of the CDR3 on the DNA are not certain, so only TCRdb's listed CDR3 is given. This chain uses TRBV4-1 with TRBJ1-1; TRBD1 reflects the table's D call only, with no check against the DNA. Germline values: CDR1 MGHRA, CDR2 YSYEKL. Ends included, the CDR3 has 17 residues. CDR3 protein: CASSQTGTGGLNTEAYI.

This clonotype has only one observation. The conserved final phenylalanine or tryptophan is absent from the CDR3, which likely points to a read error. This chain uses TRBV5-1 with TRBJ2-3; TRBD1 is a possible D gene (5 bases). V shed 1 base and J shed 4 bases, with 7 bases lying between them. The CDR3 totals 13 residues. Germline loops: CDR1 SGHRS, CDR2 YFSETQ. CDR3 sequence reads: CASSLRRADTQYL. Written as DNA, the CDR3 is TGCGCCAGCAGCTTGCGCAGGGCAGATACGCAGTATCTC.

The chain couples TRBV12-3 or TRBV12-4 to TRBJ2-3, with 7 bases that match TRBD2. The CDR3 totals 15 residues. The DNA of the CDR3 is TGTGTCAGTAGTTTCGGGCGGGAGCACACAGATACGCAGTATTTT. Its translation: CVSSFGREHTDTQYF.

Comments on this clonotype: A read error may produce the germline difference seen at one junction end. The chain links TRBV11-2 to TRBJ2-1; 7 bases align to TRBD2. Per the germline V gene, CDR1 is SGHAT and CDR2 is FQNNGV. This CDR3 contains 14 residues. The chain's CDR3 is CASSKTSDCNVQFF. The CDR3 DNA is TGTGCCAGCAGCAAAACTAGCGACTGCAATGTGCAGTTCTTC.

As concerns this clonotype: A much larger clonotype is one base distant, so this may be a read error. The chain uses TRBV11-2 and TRBJ2-3; D is uncertain. Germline-derived CDR1 and CDR2 are SGHAT and FQNNGV. CDR3 length: 14 amino acids. DNA of the CDR3: TGTGCCAGCAGCTTAGAACTTTACACCGATACGCGGTATTTT. It translates to CASSLELYTDTRYF.

About this clonotype: The junction and the germline gene differ at one end; a read error may be behind it. V usage is TRBV11-2 and J usage is TRBJ1-2, with TRBD1 matching over 9 bases. This CDR3 is 15 amino acids long. CDR1 and CDR2 (germline): SGHAT, FQNNGV. The CDR3 region is CAISLSTGTGYGYTF. As DNA, the CDR3 is TGTGCCATCAGCCTATCGACAGGGACAGGGTATGGCTACACCTTC.

To note about this clonotype: A read error is possible here, since a much larger clone lies one base away. V and J are TRBV5-1 and TRBJ2-1; D unresolved. V lost 0 bases and J lost 8, with 15 bases in between. The CDR3 is 15 residues long. CDR1 is SGHRS, CDR2 YFSETQ, per germline. CDR3 loop: CASSLDAAPGYEQFF. CDR3 sequence (DNA): TGCGCCAGCAGCTTGGATGCCGCCCCCGGTTATGAGCAGTTCTTC.

This clonotype was counted once. It may be a read error: a sequence one base away is much more abundant. The genes are TRBV5-6 and TRBJ2-1; the match to TRBD2 covers 11 bases. The J segment lost 0 bases and the V segment lost 1 base, leaving 9 bases of the junction unmatched. CDR3 length: 19 residues. CDR1 and CDR2 from the germline V gene are SGHDT and YYEEEE. CDR3 protein: CASSLRLRTSGYSYNEQFF. DNA of the CDR3: TGTGCCAGCAGCTTGCGCCTTCGGACTAGCGGGTACTCCTACAATGAGCAGTTCTTC.

This clonotype was counted a few times. The chain has TRBV28 and TRBJ1-1; D is unclear. From germline, CDR1 is MDHEN and CDR2 SYDVKM. V was shortened by 1 base and J by 2 bases, with 8 bases between the two germline ends. The CDR3 totals 14 residues. The DNA of the CDR3 is TGTGCCAGCAGTTTATTAGGGCGAAACACTGAAGCTTTCTTT. Translation: CASSLLGRNTEAFF.

The chain couples TRBV4-2 to TRBJ2-7; TRBD2 aligns across 7 bases. Germline assignment: CDR1 LGHNA and CDR2 YNFKEQ. This CDR3 spans 17 amino acids. Unmatched junction bases numbered 14, after V lost 3 bases and J lost 3 bases. The CDR3 DNA reads as TGTGCCAGCAGCCATGATTCGCGGGGGACTTCATTCTACGAGCAGTACTTC. The encoded protein is CASSHDSRGTSFYEQYF.

A note on this clonotype: A much larger clone is a single base away; this may be a read error. The J gene is TRBJ2-3, the V gene TRBV7-9, with 13 nucleotides matching TRBD2. Germline V gene data show CDR1 as SEHNR and CDR2 as FQNEAQ (reference sequence). The CDR3 loop spans 16 amino acids. J gave up 5 bases and V 4 bases, and 6 bases lay outside the gene matches. For the CDR3, the DNA is TGTGCCAGCAGCTCCGGACTAGCGGGAGTAGTAGATACGCAGTATTTT. Translating it yields CASSSGLAGVVDTQYF.

This clonotype rates as medium-sized. In DNA form, the CDR3 reads TGTGCCAGCAGCTTACGGGTGACAGGCTTGAACACCGGGGAGCTGTTTTTT. Encoded protein: CASSLRVTGLNTGELFF. The chain employs TRBV11-2 and TRBJ2-2; D is perhaps TRBD1 (6 bases). The CDR3 has 17 residues. The germline V and J ends were trimmed by 2 bases and 1 base, with 14 bases remaining between them. CDR1 is SGHAT and CDR2 is FQNNGV in the germline V gene.